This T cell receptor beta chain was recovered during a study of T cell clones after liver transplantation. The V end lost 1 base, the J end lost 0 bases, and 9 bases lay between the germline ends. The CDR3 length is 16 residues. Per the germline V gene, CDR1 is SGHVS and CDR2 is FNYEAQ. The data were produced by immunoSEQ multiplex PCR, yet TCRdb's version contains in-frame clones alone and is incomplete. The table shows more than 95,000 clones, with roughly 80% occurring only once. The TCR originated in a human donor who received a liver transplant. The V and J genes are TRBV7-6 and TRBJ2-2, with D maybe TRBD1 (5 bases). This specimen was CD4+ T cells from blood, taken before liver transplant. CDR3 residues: CASSLGARANTGELFF. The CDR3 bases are TGTGCCAGCAGCTTAGGGGCCAGGGCGAACACCGGGGAGCTGTTTTTT.